This TCR beta chain was sequenced in a study of blood T cells in healthy people across ages. The study, taken as a whole, reports: The fall in TCR beta diversity per million T cells was roughly linear with age. Percentage of naive T cells showed a strong correlation with TCR beta diversity.

This clonotype was detected a few times. Antigen unknown. A second PCR, run for 7 to 11 cycles, used a sample-barcoded 5' primer plus a J-beta primer mix. TCRdb itself ran the 5' RACE reads through MiXCR, one entry per CDR3 protein. Of fewer than 2,000,000 distinct CDR3 sequences in the sample, 35% to 50% are singletons; the top ten hold 23%. The germline V gene encodes CDR1 SQVTM and CDR2 ANQGSEA. There are 13 residues in the CDR3. Trimming pared 7 bases from V and 7 bases from J, leaving 19 bases between. The donors, healthy Caucasians from Russia, were aged about 6 to 90. No fewer than 6 micrograms of total RNA were isolated from every sample.

The sample consisted of blood. This chain links TRBV29-1 with TRBJ1-2; D is unclear. The TCR originated in a human donor in good health. For the CDR3, the DNA is TGCAGCGCGCGGCTCATTGAGGCTGGTGGCTACACCTTC. This encodes CSARLIEAGGYTF.